This T cell receptor (beta chain) was retrieved from a study of human T cells and chemical hapten exposure. Across the whole study: Sensitization applied 2% DPC to about 2 cm by about 2 cm of upper inner arm skin.

Regarding time point: patch test 2, 6 weeks after DPC sensitization. Regarding treatment: therapeutic diphenylcyclopropenone sensitization with weekly scalp DPC. Ahead of applying each patch test, blood was sampled. The template was total RNA from unfractionated whole blood. The CDR3 extends over 18 amino acids. CDR1 is MDHEN, CDR2 SYDVKM, per germline. V trimming: 2 bases; J trimming: 6 bases; junction bases outside the gene matches: 10. Individual cDNA molecules each carried unique molecular identifiers attached by the library. A single record per CDR3 protein comes from TCRdb applying MiXCR to the RACE reads. The table lists roughly 380,000 distinct CDR3 sequences, more than 5% of them singletons.

The sample here was whole blood, taken in connection with sensitization to the hapten diphenylcyclopropenone (DPC). This TCR derives from a woman between 18 and 29 years old with alopecia areata. Some clones in this sample may be carry-over from other donors' samples. This chain joins TRBV28 and TRBJ2-2; 12 bases fit TRBD2. CDR3 sequence reads: CASSLGLAGGPYPGELFF. The DNA of the CDR3 is TGTGCCAGCAGTTTAGGCCTAGCGGGGGGGCCTTACCCCGGGGAGCTGTTTTTT.